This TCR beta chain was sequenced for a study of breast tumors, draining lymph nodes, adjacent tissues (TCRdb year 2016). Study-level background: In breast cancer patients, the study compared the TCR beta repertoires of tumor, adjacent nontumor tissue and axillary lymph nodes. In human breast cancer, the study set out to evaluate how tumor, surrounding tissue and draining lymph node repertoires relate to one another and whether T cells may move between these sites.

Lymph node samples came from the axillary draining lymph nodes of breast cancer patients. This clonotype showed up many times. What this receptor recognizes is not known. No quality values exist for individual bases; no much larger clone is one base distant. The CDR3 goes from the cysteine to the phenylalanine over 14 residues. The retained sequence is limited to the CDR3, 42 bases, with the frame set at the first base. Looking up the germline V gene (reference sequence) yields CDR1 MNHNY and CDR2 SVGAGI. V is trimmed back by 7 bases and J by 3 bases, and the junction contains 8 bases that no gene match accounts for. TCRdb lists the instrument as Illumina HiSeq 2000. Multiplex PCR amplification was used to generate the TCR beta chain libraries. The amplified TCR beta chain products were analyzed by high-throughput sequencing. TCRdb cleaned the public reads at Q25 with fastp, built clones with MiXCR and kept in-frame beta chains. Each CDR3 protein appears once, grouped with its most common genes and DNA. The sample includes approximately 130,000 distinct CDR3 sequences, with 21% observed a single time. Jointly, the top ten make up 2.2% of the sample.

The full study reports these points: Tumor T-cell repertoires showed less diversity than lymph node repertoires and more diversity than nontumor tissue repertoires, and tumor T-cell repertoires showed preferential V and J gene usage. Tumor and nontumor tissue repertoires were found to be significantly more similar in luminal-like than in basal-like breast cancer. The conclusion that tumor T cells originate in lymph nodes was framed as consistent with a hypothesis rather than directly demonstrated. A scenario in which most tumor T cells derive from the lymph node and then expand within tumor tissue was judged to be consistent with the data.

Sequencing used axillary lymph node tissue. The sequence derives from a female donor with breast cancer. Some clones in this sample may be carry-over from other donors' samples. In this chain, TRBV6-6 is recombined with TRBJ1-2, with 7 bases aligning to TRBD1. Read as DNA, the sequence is TGTGCCAGCATTTCGACAGGGACTTACTATGGCTACACCTTC. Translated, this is CASISTGTYYGYTF.